Sequencing of this T cell receptor (beta chain) was carried out in a study of TIL therapy for anti-PD-1-resistant metastatic lung cancer. Time point here: pre-treatment sample, taken before nivolumab and TIL therapy. The tumor samples were excised metastases, mostly pleural nodules or supraclavicular lymph nodes. This was the immunoSEQ v3 assay. Profiling relied on immunoSEQ multiplex PCR, and the TCRdb table lists in-frame clones only, not all of them. The sample gives 45,000 to 60,000 clones, 60% to 85% of which show up once; about 6% is in the top ten. In germline, CDR1 is SGHAT, CDR2 FQNNGV. This CDR3 has 15 residues. The germline V and J ends were trimmed by 5 bases and 0 bases, with 14 bases remaining between them.

The starting material was tumor tissue, obtained at baseline. The TCR originated in a person aged 25-80 years with non-small cell lung cancer. J is TRBJ2-7 and V is TRBV11-2, with D hard to call. CDR3 sequence reads: CASSPRGKSSYEQYF. The CDR3 DNA sequence: TGTGCCAGCAGCCCCCGCGGCAAGAGCTCCTACGAGCAGTACTTC.